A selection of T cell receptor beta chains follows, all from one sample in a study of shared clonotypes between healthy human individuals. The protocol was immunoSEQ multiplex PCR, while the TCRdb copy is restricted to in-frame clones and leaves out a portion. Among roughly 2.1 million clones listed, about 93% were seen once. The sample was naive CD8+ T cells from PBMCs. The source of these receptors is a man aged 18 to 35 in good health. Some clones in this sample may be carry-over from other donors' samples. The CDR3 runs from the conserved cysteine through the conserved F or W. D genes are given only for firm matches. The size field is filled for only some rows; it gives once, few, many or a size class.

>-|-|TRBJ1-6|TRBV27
TGTGCCAGCAGTTTTGGGGGCAGCTCACCCCTCCACTTT
CASSFGGSSPLHF
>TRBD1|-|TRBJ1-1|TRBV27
TGTGCCAGCAGGCGGACAGGTGGCGGCACTGAAGCTTTCTTT
CASRRTGGGTEAFF
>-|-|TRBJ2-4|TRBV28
TGTGCCAGCACCCCCAGAATCAGGAGGGCCAAAAACATTCAGTACTTC
CASTPRIRRAKNIQYF
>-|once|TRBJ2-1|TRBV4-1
TGCGCCAGCAGCCAACCCCCCGGCTGGGGGGAAGACAATGAGCAGTTCTTC
CASSQPPGWGEDNEQFF
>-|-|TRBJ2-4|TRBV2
TGTGCCAGCAGTCTAGCCAAAAACATTCAGTACTTC
CASSLAKNIQYF
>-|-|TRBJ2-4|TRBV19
TGTGCCAGTAGTATAGCGTTCGTGACGAGGGGGAATTTTCAGTACTTC
CASSIAFVTRGNFQYF
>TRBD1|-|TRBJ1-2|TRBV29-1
TGCAGCGTCCCCGCCCGGGACAGGGGCTATGGCTACACCTTC
CSVPARDRGYGYTF
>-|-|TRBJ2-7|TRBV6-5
TGTGCCAGCAGTTACTCGATTGCAGTAGACTACGAGCAGTACTTC
CASSYSIAVDYEQYF
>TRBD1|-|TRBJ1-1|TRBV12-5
TGTGCTAGTGGCTCAGGGGGCGTCACTGAAGCTTTCTTT
CASGSGGVTEAFF
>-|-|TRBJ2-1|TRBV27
TGTGCCAGCAGTTTATTACAGGGCTCCTACAATGAGCAGTTCTTC
CASSLLQGSYNEQFF
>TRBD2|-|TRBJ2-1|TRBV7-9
TGTGCCAGCAGCTCCCCGGGACTAGCGGGATATGAGCAGTTCTTC
CASSSPGLAGYEQFF